This entry features one TCR delta chain sequence. The sample holds a few counts of this clone. It lacks a known antigen. The input lacks base qualities; no much larger clone sits a single base away. The germline V gene provides CDR1 TSWWSYY and CDR2 QGS. There are 14 amino acids in the CDR3, from cysteine to phenylalanine inclusive. Only the CDR3 part of the read is kept: 42 bases, read in frame from the first base. Trimming takes 4 bases from V and 2 bases from J, and the germline ends sit 11 bases apart. Libraries were made using RT-PCR. TCR cDNA was generated by reverse transcription of PBMC RNA with SuperScript II and gamma-chain- and delta-chain-specific primers. The cDNA was purified with AMPure XP beads, then amplified and indexed with Illumina adapters using the Nextera XT Index Kit. gammadelta TCR libraries were sequenced on an Illumina MiSeq with a V2 300-cycle kit. Per the source publication's procedure: Using MiXCR v2.1.12, CDR3 sequences were assembled, and reads were mapped onto D, J and V genes obtained from GenBank. VDJtools v1.2.1 was used to analyze the repertoires of the CDR3 clonotypes. TCRdb reprocessed the public data with the CATT caller; entries with the same nucleotide sequence were combined afterwards. The V and J calls come from TCRdb's annotation, not from the publication. The sample profile shows fewer than 4,000 delta-chain clones; 32% of them were found once. The ten largest clones add up to almost 8% of the sample.

The record originates from a study of delta chains in infants with herpesvirus infections listed by TCRdb under 2023. Study-level background: To characterize gammadelta T cell responses to primary cytomegalovirus (CMV) infection, researchers prospectively followed a birth cohort of Ugandan infants starting at birth. A public fetal Vdelta1/Vgamma8 gammadelta TCR clonotype was searched for in infants infected with CMV after birth. gammadelta TCRs were sequenced from PBMC of 18 CMV-infected infants (one congenitally infected) and under 10 CMV-uninfected infants with enough sample available. By approximate age, the infant blood samples fell into groups of 1.5, 4, 8 and 12 months. Previously published Belgian fetal and cord blood gammadelta TCR data were included only for comparison and were not generated in this cohort.

Summary of the overall study and its limitations: Public-clonotype frequency among Vdelta1 cells appeared to be inversely correlated with age at infection and was observed to decay rapidly, seemingly without persisting beyond 2 to 3 months. The authors noted a small sample size and no race- or environment-matched controls, since nearly all Ugandans acquire CMV before adulthood. Of some 20 CMV-infected infants, several carried the public Vdelta1 clonotype: three infants infected postnatally before 120 days of age and the congenitally infected infant. Detection of the public clonotype was limited to the first time point after infection, and the public clonotype was not found in uninfected infants or in infants infected after 120 days. Presence of the public clonotype at levels below the detection limit might still occur in CMV-uninfected infants.

In Kampala, Uganda, pregnant women receiving prenatal care were recruited and their infants were enrolled, and documentation of maternal HIV status was required. Weekly visits were made to families, and infant clinical information, oral swabs and peripheral blood were collected beginning at 6 weeks of age and every 4 months thereafter. Blood was drawn into heparin tubes, and PBMC were separated by Ficoll-Paque density gradient centrifugation and then cryopreserved. The chain links TRDV1 with TRDJ1, with TRDD2 tentatively as D gene (5 bases match). The sequence derives from a human donor who was a Ugandan infant, either HIV-exposed or HIV-unexposed (not recorded which). Sequencing was performed on peripheral blood, taken at time point 3 of longitudinal follow-up. The CDR3 has the sequence CALGGPTATDKLIF. The DNA reads as follows: TGTGCTCTTGGGGGGCCTACTGCGACCGATAAACTCATCTTT.